This section outlines one TCR beta chain sequence together with its context. Its antigen is currently unknown. TCRdb ran MiXCR on the reads and lists one entry per CDR3 protein. The sample lists about 830,000 distinct CDR3 sequences, 30% to 35% occurring once. This specimen belongs to a study of T cell repertoires in cytomegalovirus infection. Study findings and constraints: Cumulative frequency of public TCR beta families picked out carriers of CMV plus the relevant HLA. Ex vivo, HLA-C-restricted CMV-specific TCR beta clonotypes prevailed over the rest of the response.

This specimen consisted of cultured CD8+ T cells from PBMCs, obtained from culture after CMV antigen stimulation. The TCR originated in a human donor in good health (CMV status not recorded). Some clones in this sample may be carry-over from other donors' samples.

In DNA form, the CDR3 reads TGTGCCAGCAGCTTGGTCGATGGGGGTAGTCCTGAAGCTTTCTTT. It is translated as CASSLVDGGSPEAFF. The V call is TRBV5-4, the J call TRBJ1-1; perhaps TRBD1 as D (5 bases). Trimming shortened V by 0 bases and J by 6 bases, and 15 bases separated the two germline ends. The CDR3 length is 15 residues. The germline CDR1 and CDR2 sequences are SGHNT and YYREEE (reference sequence). The complete variable domain, with remaining parts taken from reference TRBV5-4 and TRBJ1-1, reads ETGVTQSPTHLIKTRGQQVTLRCSSQSGHNTVSWYQQALGQGPQFIFQYYREEENGRGNFPPRFSGLQFPNYSSELNVNALELDDSALYLCASSLVDGGSPEAFFGQGTRLTVV.